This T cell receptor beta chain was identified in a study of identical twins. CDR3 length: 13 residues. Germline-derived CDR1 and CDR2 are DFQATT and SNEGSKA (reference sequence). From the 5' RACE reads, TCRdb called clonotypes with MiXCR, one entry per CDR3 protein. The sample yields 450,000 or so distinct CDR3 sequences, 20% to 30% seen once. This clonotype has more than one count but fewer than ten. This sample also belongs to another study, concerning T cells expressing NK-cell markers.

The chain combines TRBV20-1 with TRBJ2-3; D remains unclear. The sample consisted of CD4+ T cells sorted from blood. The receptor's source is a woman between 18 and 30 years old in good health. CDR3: CRCRDPGPDTQYF. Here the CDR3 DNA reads TGCAGATGTAGAGATCCCGGCCCAGATACGCAGTATTTT.